A single sample gave rise to the 30 T cell receptor beta chains below, sequenced in a study of PD-1 blockade in classical Hodgkin lymphoma. No patient escaped relapse after autologous stem cell transplantation, and brentuximab vedotin exposure varied. Some clones are missing from TCRdb's copy, which holds only in-frame ones; the method was immunoSEQ multiplex PCR. The sample lists 25,000 to 30,000 clones, around 78% occurring once. This specimen consisted of peripheral blood mononuclear cells (PBMCs), obtained before the second cycle of nivolumab. Source of these receptors: a human donor with classical Hodgkin lymphoma.

The chain employs TRBV7-2 and TRBJ2-1; the match to TRBD2 covers 8 bases. Trimming removed 5 bases from V and 9 bases from J; junction bases left unmatched: 6. This CDR3 is 13 amino acids long. CDR1 SGHTA and CDR2 FQGNSA come from the germline V gene. The CDR3 bases are TGTGCCAGCAGCGCCCGACTAGCGAGTGAGCAGTTCTTC. The encoded protein is CASSARLASEQFF. The full variable domain, its missing parts supplied by reference TRBV7-2 and TRBJ2-1, is GAGVSQSPSNKVTEKGKDVELRCDPISGHTALYWYRQSLGQGLEFLIYFQGNSAPDKSGLPSDRFSAERTGGSVSTLTIQRTQQEDSAVYLCASSARLASEQFFGPGTRLTVL.

The chain joins TRBV6-6 to TRBJ2-7; 7 nucleotides line up with TRBD1. In germline, CDR1 is MNHNY, CDR2 SVGAGI (reference sequence). This CDR3 is 13 amino acids long. Trimming cost V 6 bases and J 3 bases; bases outside gene matches: 5. This chain's CDR3 is CASRPTGIYEQYF. The CDR3 DNA reads as TGTGCCAGCAGACCGACAGGGATCTACGAGCAGTACTTC.

The CDR3 DNA reads as TGTGCCAGCAGTCCATCACCTCAAGAGACCCAGTACTTC. Amino acid sequence: CASSPSPQETQYF. This chain links TRBV6-4 with TRBJ2-5; D is ambiguous. V shed 5 bases and J shed 2 bases, with 9 bases lying between them. From germline, CDR1 is MRHNA and CDR2 SNTAGT. There are 13 residues in the CDR3.

The rearrangement joins TRBV27 to TRBJ2-3; unclear D gene. V was shortened by 6 bases and J by 2 bases, with 9 bases between the two germline ends. The CDR3 is 13 residues long. Germline CDR1 and CDR2: MNHEY and SMNVEV (reference sequence). Written as DNA, the CDR3 is TGTGCCAGCAGCCATGGGCCCACAGATACGCAGTATTTT. Translated: CASSHGPTDTQYF.

CDR3 bases: TGTGCCAGCAGCTCGACCAGGGGGTTGGGCAATCAGCCCCAGCATTTT. This sequence encodes CASSSTRGLGNQPQHF. This chain joins TRBV7-2 and TRBJ1-5; 7 bases are shared with TRBD1. Germline loops: CDR1 SGHTA, CDR2 FQGNSA. The CDR3 has 16 residues. J gave up 2 bases and V 4 bases, and 8 bases lay outside the gene matches. Complete variable domain (other parts from reference TRBV7-2 and TRBJ1-5): GAGVSQSPSNKVTEKGKDVELRCDPISGHTALYWYRQSLGQGLEFLIYFQGNSAPDKSGLPSDRFSAERTGGSVSTLTIQRTQQEDSAVYLCASSSTRGLGNQPQHFGDGTRLSIL.

This clone has only one observation. V usage is TRBV7-3 and J usage is TRBJ1-1; D gene unclear. This CDR3 is 12 amino acids long. Trimming cost V 3 bases and J 5 bases, with 7 bases left between them. From germline, CDR1 is SGHTA and CDR2 FQGTGA. CDR3 sequence: CASSFSGTEAFF. CDR3 bases: TGTGCCAGCAGCTTTTCGGGTACTGAAGCTTTCTTT.

The chain joins TRBV7-2 to TRBJ1-5, with 8 nucleotides matching TRBD1. CDR3 length: 15 amino acids. J gave up 5 bases and V 5 bases, and 8 bases lay outside the gene matches. The germline CDR1 and CDR2 sequences are SGHTA and FQGNSA. The CDR3 DNA reads TGTGCCAGCAGCCCGTGGACAGGGAGAGATCAGCCCCAGCATTTT. Translating it yields CASSPWTGRDQPQHF.

The chain carries TRBV18 and TRBJ1-5, with a weak D call TRBD1 (5 bases). The V gene lost 1 base and the J gene lost 2 bases, with 12 bases spanning the gap. In germline, CDR1 is KGHSH, CDR2 LQKENI. The CDR3 runs to 16 residues. This chain's CDR3 is CASSPLGRVGNQPQHF. CDR3 in DNA: TGTGCCAGCTCACCACTGGGACGGGTCGGCAATCAGCCCCAGCATTTT.

V gene TRBV23-1 combines with J gene TRBJ1-4, with 7 bases fitting TRBD1. TRBV23-1 is sorted into the ORF group, with uncertain function. The CDR3 sequence is 14 residues long. Trimming took 6 bases from V and 7 from J; bases not matched to a gene: 8. The CDR3 sequence: CASRNDRDREKLFF. The CDR3 DNA reads as TGCGCCAGCAGAAATGACAGGGATCGTGAAAAACTGTTTTTT.

This clone came up a few times. Other DNA sequences in this sample translate to the same CDR3. J is TRBJ1-1 and V is TRBV5-5; no reliable D call. Trimming left V 4 bases short and J 4 bases short, with 11 bases between. This CDR3 has 13 residues. Germline V CDR1 and CDR2: SGHKS, YYEKEE (reference sequence). The CDR3 region is CASSLSYGTEAFF. Here the CDR3 DNA reads TGTGCCAGCAGCCTGTCTTATGGCACTGAAGCTTTCTTT.

This clone came up once. CDR3 loop: CASSLLTSREQYF. As DNA, the CDR3 is TGTGCCAGCAGTTTATTAACTTCGAGAGAGCAGTACTTC. The genes are TRBV28 and TRBJ2-7; no reliable D call. The CDR3 runs 13 residues. The germline V gene encodes CDR1 MDHEN and CDR2 SYDVKM. V was pared by 1 base and J by 7 bases, with 11 bases between.

This rearrangement joins TRBV19 to TRBJ2-3; possibly TRBD2 for D (6 bases). The V and J ends lost 1 base and 6 bases respectively, with 11 bases between them. CDR3 length: 14 amino acids. Germline CDR1 and CDR2: LNHDA and SQIVND (reference sequence). The CDR3 protein is CASSIVGGWDTQYF. The CDR3 region has the DNA TGTGCCAGTAGTATAGTAGGAGGGTGGGATACGCAGTATTTT.

This clone appeared a few times. The genes are TRBV9 and TRBJ2-1, with 11 bases aligning to TRBD2. The CDR3 consists of 17 residues. CDR1 is SGDLS and CDR2 is YYNGEE in the germline V gene. J gave up 0 bases and V 3 bases, and 5 bases lay outside the gene matches. CDR3 sequence: CASSADGTSGSYNEQFF. The CDR3 coding sequence is TGTGCCAGCAGCGCCGACGGGACTAGCGGCTCCTACAATGAGCAGTTCTTC.

The chain combines TRBV4-3 with TRBJ1-4; 8 bases match TRBD1. CDR1 is LGHNA and CDR2 is YSLEER in the germline V gene. With 1 base clipped from V and 3 bases from J, the junction kept 4 bases outside the gene matches. This CDR3 is built from 16 residues. CDR3 amino acids: CASSQVQGAANEKLFF. The CDR3 DNA is TGCGCCAGCAGCCAAGTGCAGGGGGCGGCTAATGAAAAACTGTTTTTT.

The CDR3 sequence: CASLLGGLYNEQFF. The CDR3 nucleotides read TGTGCCAGCCTTTTGGGGGGCCTATACAATGAGCAGTTCTTC. V and J are TRBV11-3 and TRBJ2-1; D might be TRBD1 or TRBD2, each matching 6 bases. V dropped 8 bases and J dropped 4 bases, with 15 bases sitting between them. This CDR3 is 14 amino acids long. The germline CDR1 and CDR2 sequences are SGHNT and YENEEA.

This clone has a handful of counts. Additional DNA sequences in this sample encode the identical CDR3. The chain joins TRBV2 to TRBJ1-2, with D tentatively TRBD1 (5 bases). The germline V gene has CDR1 SNHLY and CDR2 FYNNEI. The V gene lost 6 bases and the J gene lost 8 bases, with 19 bases spanning the gap. The CDR3 has 14 residues. The CDR3 region has the DNA TGTGCCAGCAGGAGGGGTCTGGGGTTGGGGGGCTACACCTTC. Translated, it gives CASRRGLGLGGYTF.

The V and J genes are TRBV7-2 and TRBJ1-3; D is possibly TRBD1 (5 bases). V was shortened by 0 bases and J by 2 bases, with 8 bases between the two germline ends. This CDR3 is built from 15 residues. In germline, CDR1 is SGHTA, CDR2 FQGNSA. The CDR3 bases are TGTGCCAGCAGCTTAGCGGAGGGGCCTGGAAACACCATATATTTT. Its protein product is CASSLAEGPGNTIYF.

This rearrangement joins TRBV28 to TRBJ2-1; 8 bases are shared with TRBD2. Germline trimming cut 6 bases from V and 0 bases from J; bases unmatched to any gene: 7. The CDR3 spans 16 residues. Germline V gives CDR1 MDHEN, CDR2 SYDVKM. The CDR3 spells CASRQTSGHSYNEQFF. In DNA form, the CDR3 reads TGTGCCAGCAGACAAACTAGCGGCCACTCCTACAATGAGCAGTTCTTC.

V usage is TRBV28 and J usage is TRBJ2-3; TRBD1 aligns across 8 bases. CDR1 is MDHEN, CDR2 SYDVKM, per germline. J gave up 1 base and V 6 bases, and 6 bases lay outside the gene matches. The CDR3 runs 15 residues. The CDR3 here is CASSRTGFGTDTQYF. In nucleotides, the CDR3 is TGTGCCAGCAGCCGGACAGGGTTCGGCACAGATACGCAGTATTTT.

This clone appeared a few times. The chain employs TRBV7-3 and TRBJ2-7; 7 bases line up with TRBD1. V lost 5 bases and J lost 2; bases outside the gene matches: 3. CDR3 size: 13 residues. Germline loops: CDR1 SGHTA, CDR2 FQGTGA. As DNA, the CDR3 is TGTGCCAGCAGCCGGGGACAGCCCTACGAGCAGTACTTC. It encodes CASSRGQPYEQYF.

This clone was seen a few times. This chain joins TRBV19 and TRBJ1-4, with a weak D call TRBD1 (5 bases). Per the germline V gene, CDR1 is LNHDA and CDR2 is SQIVND (reference sequence). The length of the CDR3 is 15 residues. V lost 6 bases, J lost 0 bases, and 11 bases lay in between. The CDR3 DNA sequence: TGTGCCAGTAGCCCAGGGTCTGCAACTAATGAAAAACTGTTTTTT. Residues: CASSPGSATNEKLFF.

V usage is TRBV21-1 and J usage is TRBJ1-4; the listed D gene, TRBD1, was not tested against the DNA. TRBV21-1 is marked as a pseudogene. The CDR3 runs 19 residues. CDR3 region: CASSKSKFRRTGGDEKLFF. CDR3 nucleotide sequence: TGTGCCAGCAGCAAATCTAAGTTCAGGCGGACAGGGGGCGATGAAAAACTGTTTTTT.

The genes are TRBV30 and TRBJ1-5; a weak D match, TRBD1 (5 bases). V lost 0 bases, J lost 3 bases, and 12 bases lay in between. This CDR3 region has 15 residues. Germline V gene sequence: CDR1 GTSNPN, CDR2 SVGIG (reference sequence). This CDR3 is CAWSVGDRTNQPQHF. Here the CDR3 DNA reads TGTGCCTGGAGTGTTGGGGACCGAACCAATCAGCCCCAGCATTTT.

In this sample, this clone turned up a few times. The rearrangement links TRBV6-5 to TRBJ2-1; 8 nucleotides align to TRBD2. J gave up 7 bases and V 0 bases, and 8 bases lay outside the gene matches. The CDR3 length is 16 residues. Per germline, CDR1 MNHEY and CDR2 SVGAGI. CDR3 sequence reads: CASSYSAGGARNEQFF. The CDR3 DNA reads as TGTGCCAGCAGTTACTCCGCCGGGGGGGCGAGGAATGAGCAGTTCTTC.

The gene calls are TRBV28 and TRBJ2-5, with a weak D call TRBD2 (6 bases). V was cut by 7 bases and J by 7 bases, with 13 bases left in between. This CDR3 contains 12 residues. CDR1 is MDHEN, CDR2 SYDVKM, per germline. The CDR3 is CASTGEVGTQYF. CDR3 nucleotides: TGTGCCAGCACCGGGGAGGTGGGGACCCAGTACTTC.

The chain links TRBV29-1 to TRBJ2-5; 8 positions agree with TRBD1. This CDR3 is 14 amino acids long. Trimming removed 4 bases from V and 5 bases from J; junction bases left unmatched: 9. CDR1 and CDR2 (germline): SQVTM, ANQGSEA. This chain's CDR3 is CSVAQGQGRETQYF. CDR3 coding DNA: TGCAGCGTTGCACAAGGACAGGGTCGGGAGACCCAGTACTTC.

This clone was observed a few times. The chain links TRBV5-5 to TRBJ1-1; 8 bases are shared with TRBD1. This CDR3 region has 14 residues. The V and J ends lost 4 bases and 7 bases, in that order; junction bases with no gene match: 9. Germline CDR1 and CDR2: SGHKS and YYEKEE (reference sequence). CDR3 sequence: CASSQAGGRDEAFF. CDR3 nucleotide sequence: TGTGCCAGCAGCCAAGCAGGGGGCCGTGATGAAGCTTTCTTT.

The genes are TRBV28 and TRBJ2-7; the match to TRBD1 covers 10 bases. CDR3 length: 14 residues. Germline V gene data show CDR1 as MDHEN and CDR2 as SYDVKM. The V and J ends lost 6 bases and 3 bases, in that order; junction bases with no gene match: 5. The CDR3 DNA reads TGTGCCAGCAGCACGGACAGGGGGATCTACGAGCAGTACTTC. The encoded protein is CASSTDRGIYEQYF.

CDR3 nucleotide sequence: TGTGCCAGCAGCGCTCCCTCTGACGGGTTGCGGGATACGCAGTATTTT. It encodes CASSAPSDGLRDTQYF. This chain joins TRBV9 and TRBJ2-3; no clear D gene. Trimming shortened V by 3 bases and J by 6 bases, and 20 bases separated the two germline ends. Germline V lookup: CDR1 SGDLS, CDR2 YYNGEE. This CDR3 is 16 amino acids long.

This chain links TRBV9 with TRBJ2-7, with D hard to call. Trimming pared 4 bases from V and 0 bases from J, leaving 8 bases between. The CDR3 sequence is 13 residues long. CDR1 is SGDLS, CDR2 YYNGEE, per germline. CDR3 in amino acids: CASSPPASYEQYF. CDR3 sequence (DNA): TGTGCCAGCAGCCCCCCGGCCTCCTACGAGCAGTACTTC.